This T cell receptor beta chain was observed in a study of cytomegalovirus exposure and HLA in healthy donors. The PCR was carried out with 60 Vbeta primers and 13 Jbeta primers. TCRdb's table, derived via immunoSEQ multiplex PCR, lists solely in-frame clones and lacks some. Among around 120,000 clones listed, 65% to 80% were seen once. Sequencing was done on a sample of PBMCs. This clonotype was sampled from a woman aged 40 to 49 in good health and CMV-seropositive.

CDR3 nucleotides: TGCGCCAGCAGTCTACGACTAGCGGGGACCCACAATGAGCAGTTCTTC. It codes for CASSLRLAGTHNEQFF. This sequence joins TRBV23-1 and TRBJ2-1; TRBD2 matches 11 bases. TRBV23-1 is filed as an ORF, its function uncertain. The CDR3 sequence is 16 residues long. V was clipped by 4 bases and J by 5 bases; unmatched bases: 7.